This is a list of T cell receptor beta chains from one sample in a study of identical twins. TCRdb ran MiXCR on the 5' RACE reads and lists one entry per CDR3 protein. The sample holds roughly 570,000 distinct CDR3 sequences; roughly 9.9% are singletons and the top ten take around 3.2%. These data are also associated with another study on yellow fever vaccine responses in identical twins.

Sequencing was carried out using PBMCs. All receptors come from a woman between 18 and 29 years old in good health. CDR3s include the opening cysteine and the closing phenylalanine or tryptophan. The order of the fields is V gene, clone size, J gene, D gene, CDR3 DNA, CDR3 protein. D genes are given only for firm matches. Size is stated for part of the rows, as once, few or many counts, or as a class when the clone is expanded.

V gene: TRBV28; clone size: few; J gene: TRBJ2-5; D gene: TRBD2; CDR3 DNA: TGTGCCAGCAGCCTCTCGCCTCTAGCGGGAGGGGAAGAGACCCAGTACTTC; CDR3 protein: CASSLSPLAGGEETQYF
V gene: TRBV5-1; clone size: few; J gene: TRBJ2-7; D gene: TRBD1; CDR3 DNA: TGCGCCAGCAGCTCAGACAGGGTGAGGTACGAGCAGTACTTC; CDR3 protein: CASSSDRVRYEQYF
V gene: TRBV19; clone size: .; J gene: TRBJ2-2; D gene: .; CDR3 DNA: TGTGCCAGTAGTATACGGGGAACCGGGGAGCTGTTTTTT; CDR3 protein: CASSIRGTGELFF
V gene: TRBV5-1; clone size: few; J gene: TRBJ2-3; D gene: .; CDR3 DNA: TGCGCCAGCATGGTAGGAGATACGCAGTATTTT; CDR3 protein: CASMVGDTQYF
V gene: TRBV7-9; clone size: many; J gene: TRBJ1-2; D gene: .; CDR3 DNA: TGTGCCAGCAGCTTAGTGGGACTCTACTATGGCTACACCTTC; CDR3 protein: CASSLVGLYYGYTF
V gene: TRBV30; clone size: few; J gene: TRBJ2-7; D gene: .; CDR3 DNA: TGTGCCTGGATTCGCAGTCCGGGGGACGAGCAGTACTTC; CDR3 protein: CAWIRSPGDEQYF
V gene: TRBV12-3/TRBV12-4; clone size: many; J gene: TRBJ2-7; D gene: TRBD1; CDR3 DNA: TGCGCCAGCAGCTTGGCCGGGACAGGGTCCTACGAGCAGTACTTC; CDR3 protein: CASSLAGTGSYEQYF
V gene: TRBV5-1; clone size: few; J gene: TRBJ2-5; D gene: TRBD1; CDR3 DNA: TGCGCCAGCAGCGTGCGCGAGGGGGCGAGGACCCAGTACTTC; CDR3 protein: CASSVREGARTQYF
V gene: TRBV5-1; clone size: .; J gene: TRBJ2-3; D gene: TRBD1; CDR3 DNA: TGCGCCAGCAGCTCAGGACAGGGGCGAGGGGATACGCAGTATTTT; CDR3 protein: CASSSGQGRGDTQYF
V gene: TRBV20-1; clone size: few; J gene: TRBJ2-1; D gene: .; CDR3 DNA: TGCAGTGCTCCCAAGCGGGCTGACAATGAGCAGTTCTTC; CDR3 protein: CSAPKRADNEQFF
V gene: TRBV7-9; clone size: many; J gene: TRBJ2-7; D gene: TRBD1; CDR3 DNA: TGTGCCAGCAGCGTCCCCAGGGACAGGGACGACGGAGAGCAGTACTTC; CDR3 protein: CASSVPRDRDDGEQYF
V gene: TRBV12-3/TRBV12-4; clone size: many; J gene: TRBJ2-2; D gene: .; CDR3 DNA: TGTGCCAGCAGTTTTACGGACGGGGGGCGAGTGGGGGAGCTGTTTTTT; CDR3 protein: CASSFTDGGRVGELFF
V gene: TRBV7-3; clone size: .; J gene: TRBJ2-3; D gene: TRBD1; CDR3 DNA: TGTGCCAGCAGCTCTGGGACAGTCAGCACAGATACGCAGTATTTT; CDR3 protein: CASSSGTVSTDTQYF
V gene: TRBV27; clone size: few; J gene: TRBJ2-5; D gene: .; CDR3 DNA: TGTGCCAGCAGTCACTGGGACACCCTTATGGGAGAGACCCAGTACTTC; CDR3 protein: CASSHWDTLMGETQYF
V gene: TRBV7-2; clone size: .; J gene: TRBJ2-3; D gene: TRBD2; CDR3 DNA: TGTGCCAGCAGCAGGCTAGCGGGAGATTCAGATACGCAGTATTTT; CDR3 protein: CASSRLAGDSDTQYF
V gene: TRBV12-3/TRBV12-4; clone size: .; J gene: TRBJ2-7; D gene: .; CDR3 DNA: TGTGCCAGCCGATGGGGTCGAAACTACGAGCAGTACTTC; CDR3 protein: CASRWGRNYEQYF
V gene: TRBV20-1; clone size: .; J gene: TRBJ2-6; D gene: .; CDR3 DNA: TGCAGTGCTAGCCCTCGTTCTGGGGCCAACGTCCTGACTTTC; CDR3 protein: CSASPRSGANVLTF
V gene: TRBV9; clone size: few; J gene: TRBJ2-5; D gene: TRBD2; CDR3 DNA: TGTGCCAGCAGCGCCGGCGGGGGGCCCCAAGAGACCCAGTACTTC; CDR3 protein: CASSAGGGPQETQYF
V gene: TRBV20-1; clone size: few; J gene: TRBJ1-1; D gene: .; CDR3 DNA: TGCAGTGCCGTTGGGAACAGGGCTCTGAACACTGAAGCTTTCTTT; CDR3 protein: CSAVGNRALNTEAFF
V gene: TRBV20-1; clone size: few; J gene: TRBJ2-3; D gene: .; CDR3 DNA: TGCAGTGCTAGGCCAACAAAAAGTAGCACAGATACGCAGTATTTT; CDR3 protein: CSARPTKSSTDTQYF
V gene: TRBV7-2; clone size: .; J gene: TRBJ2-7; D gene: TRBD1; CDR3 DNA: TGCGCCAGCAGCCAGGGGGCCGACGGACGCCCCTACGAGCAGTACTTC; CDR3 protein: CASSQGADGRPYEQYF
V gene: TRBV2; clone size: many; J gene: TRBJ2-1; D gene: TRBD2; CDR3 DNA: TGTGCCAGCAGCGCGACTAGCGGGGCCTACAATGAGCAGTTCTTC; CDR3 protein: CASSATSGAYNEQFF
V gene: TRBV29-1; clone size: few; J gene: TRBJ1-5; D gene: TRBD1; CDR3 DNA: TGCAGCGTGGGACAGGCCGGCGATCGGCCCCAGCATTTT; CDR3 protein: CSVGQAGDRPQHF
V gene: TRBV30; clone size: .; J gene: TRBJ2-7; D gene: .; CDR3 DNA: TGTGCCTGGAGTAACCGCGAGCAGTACTTC; CDR3 protein: CAWSNREQYF
V gene: TRBV27; clone size: .; J gene: TRBJ2-7; D gene: .; CDR3 DNA: TGTGCCAGCAGTTTAGTCCCTGTAGGCGAGCAGTACTTC; CDR3 protein: CASSLVPVGEQYF
V gene: TRBV12-3/TRBV12-4; clone size: .; J gene: TRBJ1-5; D gene: .; CDR3 DNA: TGTGCCAGCAACGCCCGGGACGGCAATCAGCCCCAGCATTTT; CDR3 protein: CASNARDGNQPQHF
V gene: TRBV6-5; clone size: many; J gene: TRBJ2-2; D gene: .; CDR3 DNA: TGTGCCAGCAGTTACTCACAGGTTTTCACCGGGGAGCTGTTTTTT; CDR3 protein: CASSYSQVFTGELFF
V gene: TRBV5-1; clone size: .; J gene: TRBJ2-7; D gene: TRBD2; CDR3 DNA: TGCGCCAGCAGATTGACTAGCAGCTACGAGCAGTACTTC; CDR3 protein: CASRLTSSYEQYF
V gene: TRBV5-6; clone size: few; J gene: TRBJ2-7; D gene: .; CDR3 DNA: TGTGCCAGCAGCCTCACGCACCGGGCCTCCTACGAGCAGTACTTC; CDR3 protein: CASSLTHRASYEQYF
V gene: TRBV20-1; clone size: .; J gene: TRBJ2-1; D gene: .; CDR3 DNA: TGCAGTGCTAGGGGGCAGTTTAAGTTCTTC; CDR3 protein: CSARGQFKFF
V gene: TRBV15; clone size: few; J gene: TRBJ2-5; D gene: .; CDR3 DNA: TGTGCCACCAGCAGACCGACGACTGGGGGGGAGACCCAGTACTTC; CDR3 protein: CATSRPTTGGETQYF
V gene: TRBV28; clone size: few; J gene: TRBJ1-2; D gene: .; CDR3 DNA: TGTGCCAGCAGTTCCCCCGGGGGCGGAGACGGCTACACCTTC; CDR3 protein: CASSSPGGGDGYTF
V gene: TRBV5-6; clone size: few; J gene: TRBJ2-1; D gene: .; CDR3 DNA: TGTGCCAGCAGCTTGGAGGTAAGGGAAGAGCAGTTCTTC; CDR3 protein: CASSLEVREEQFF
V gene: TRBV29-1; clone size: .; J gene: TRBJ2-7; D gene: .; CDR3 DNA: TGCAGCGTTGCCCAATCGACAGTTTCCTACGAGCAGTACTTC; CDR3 protein: CSVAQSTVSYEQYF
V gene: TRBV6-5; clone size: .; J gene: TRBJ2-2; D gene: .; CDR3 DNA: TGTGCCAGCAGTGACCCGAGACAGGACACCGGGGAGCTGTTTTTT; CDR3 protein: CASSDPRQDTGELFF
V gene: TRBV6-5; clone size: few; J gene: TRBJ2-5; D gene: TRBD2; CDR3 DNA: TGTGCCAGCATGTTGACTAGCGGGATCTCAGAGACCCAGTACTTC; CDR3 protein: CASMLTSGISETQYF
V gene: TRBV3-1; clone size: many; J gene: TRBJ2-7; D gene: .; CDR3 DNA: TGTGCCAGCAGTCCAACAGGGAACGAGCAGTACTTC; CDR3 protein: CASSPTGNEQYF
V gene: TRBV7-9; clone size: few; J gene: TRBJ2-7; D gene: .; CDR3 DNA: TGTGCCAGCAGCTTAGTAATTCCCTACGAGCAGTACTTC; CDR3 protein: CASSLVIPYEQYF
V gene: TRBV6-1; clone size: many; J gene: TRBJ1-4; D gene: .; CDR3 DNA: TGTGCCAGCAGTCCTAGTCGTATCGGGGGAAAACTGTTTTTT; CDR3 protein: CASSPSRIGGKLFF
V gene: TRBV12-3/TRBV12-4; clone size: .; J gene: TRBJ2-3; D gene: .; CDR3 DNA: TGTGCCAGCACCCCCCGGGGGCTAGATACGCAGTATTTT; CDR3 protein: CASTPRGLDTQYF
V gene: TRBV6-1; clone size: few; J gene: TRBJ2-3; D gene: .; CDR3 DNA: TGTGCCAGCAGAGGGACGGGACCATCAGATACGCAGTATTTT; CDR3 protein: CASRGTGPSDTQYF